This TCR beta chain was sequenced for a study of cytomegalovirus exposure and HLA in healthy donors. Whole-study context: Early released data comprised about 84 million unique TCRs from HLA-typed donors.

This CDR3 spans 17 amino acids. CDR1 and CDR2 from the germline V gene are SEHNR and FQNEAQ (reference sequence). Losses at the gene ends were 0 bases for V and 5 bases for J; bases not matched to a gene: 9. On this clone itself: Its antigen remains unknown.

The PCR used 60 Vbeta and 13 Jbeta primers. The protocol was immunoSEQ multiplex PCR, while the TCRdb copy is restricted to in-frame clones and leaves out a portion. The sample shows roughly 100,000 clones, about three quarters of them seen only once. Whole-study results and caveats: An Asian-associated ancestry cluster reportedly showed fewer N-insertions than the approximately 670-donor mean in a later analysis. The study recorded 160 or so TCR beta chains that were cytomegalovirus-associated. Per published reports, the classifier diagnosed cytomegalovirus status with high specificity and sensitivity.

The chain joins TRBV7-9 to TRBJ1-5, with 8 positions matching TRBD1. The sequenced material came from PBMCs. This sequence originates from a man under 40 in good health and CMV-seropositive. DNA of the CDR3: TGTGCCAGCAGCTTAGCGTTGGGGACAGGAGACGATCAGCCCCAGCATTTT. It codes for CASSLALGTGDDQPQHF.